This TCR beta chain was identified during a study of cytomegalovirus exposure and HLA in healthy donors. The primer mix had 60 Vbeta and 13 Jbeta primers. This table comes from immunoSEQ multiplex PCR, and its TCRdb copy is limited to in-frame clones, with some not included. Of 200,000 or so clones listed, approximately 78% are singletons. Healthy bone marrow donors made up the donors. Sample: PBMCs. The TCR comes from a man aged 25 to 40 in good health and CMV-seronegative.

CDR3 in amino acids: CASSSRQRNQPQHF. CDR3 bases: TGTGCCAGCAGTTCCCGGCAGAGGAATCAGCCCCAGCATTTT. The chain couples TRBV27 to TRBJ1-5, with no clear D. CDR1 is MNHEY and CDR2 is SMNVEV in the germline V gene (reference sequence). The V end was cut by 4 bases, the J end by 4 bases, with 11 bases between. This CDR3 comprises 14 residues.